These 9 T cell receptor beta chains were all obtained from the same sample, sequenced in a study of blood T cells in healthy people across ages (dated by TCRdb to between 2014 and 2016). Preparation of the library involved 5' RACE. Reads for this sample came from an Illumina HiSeq 2500. A second PCR of roughly 6 to 11 cycles was run with a J-beta primer mix and a sample-barcoded 5' primer. TCRdb ran its own pipeline on the public reads, namely fastp trimming at Q25 and MiXCR clone calling, and kept in-frame beta chains. Rows with a matching CDR3 protein are joined into one entry that keeps the most common DNA and genes. The sample table records over 600,000 distinct CDR3 sequences; about 61% of these occur just once. Of the sample, around a quarter is held by the ten largest clones. The sample taken for sequencing was blood. These receptors were taken from a middle-aged man in good health.

V and J are TRBV20-1 and TRBJ2-1, with D possibly TRBD2 on 5 matching bases. V lost 0 bases to trimming and J lost 0 bases, with 15 bases between them. The CDR3 totals 17 residues. Germline V gene lookup returns CDR1 DFQATT and CDR2 SNEGSKA (reference sequence). The DNA for the CDR3 is TGCAGTGCTAGAGAACCCATAGCGCGAAGCTCCTACAATGAGCAGTTCTTC. Encoded protein: CSAREPIARSSYNEQFF.

This chain connects TRBV4-2 to TRBJ2-6, with 10 bases aligning to TRBD2. The V and J ends lost 3 bases and 4 bases, in that order; junction bases with no gene match: 12. This CDR3 has 19 amino acids. Per germline, CDR1 LGHNA and CDR2 YNFKEQ. CDR3 in DNA: TGTGCCAGCAGCCAGCTCCCTAGCGGGAGTGGGTCCGGGGCCAACGTCCTGACTTTC. It encodes CASSQLPSGSGSGANVLTF.

The chain carries TRBV15 and TRBJ2-1; D perhaps matches TRBD2 (5 bases). Trimming removed 3 bases at V and 0 bases at J, with 9 bases between. The V gene's germline CDR1 is LNHNV and CDR2 YYDKDF (reference sequence). The CDR3 is 15 amino acids. DNA for the CDR3: TGTGCCACCAGCAGGACGGGGAGCTCCTACAATGAGCAGTTCTTC. Its protein is CATSRTGSSYNEQFF. The complete variable domain, with remaining parts taken from reference TRBV15 and TRBJ2-1, reads DAMVIQNPRYQVTQFGKPVTLSCSQTLNHNVMYWYQQKSSQAPKLLFHYYDKDFNNEADTPDNFQSRRPNTSFCFLDIRSPGLGDTAMYLCATSRTGSSYNEQFFGPGTRLTVL.

This clonotype has a handful of counts. Compared with germline, one end of the junction differs, possibly owing to a read error. V and J are TRBV9 and TRBJ1-5; TRBD1 might be the D (6 bases). The CDR3 is 16 amino acids. In germline, CDR1 is SGDLS, CDR2 YYNGEE. This CDR3 is CASSVDGGFGNQPQHF. The DNA for the CDR3 is TGTGCCAGCAGCGTAGACGGGGGCTTTGGCAACCAGCCCCAGCATTTT. Together with reference TRBV9 and TRBJ1-5, the CDR3 gives the full variable domain: DSGVTQTPKHLITATGQRVTLRCSPRSGDLSVYWYQQSLDQGLQFLIQYYNGEERAKGNILERFSAQQFPDLHSELNLSSLELGDSALYFCASSVDGGFGNQPQHFGDGTRLSIL.

V and J are TRBV5-1 and TRBJ2-5; TRBD2 might be the D (7 bases). The assigned J gene may be wrong: the sequence end matches TRBJ2-7 better. Germline V gives CDR1 SGHRS, CDR2 YFSETQ. CDR3 length: 14 amino acids. In DNA form, the CDR3 reads TGCGCCAGCAGCTTGGGTCTGGGGGGGCGCGAGCAGTACTTC. Its translation: CASSLGLGGREQYF.

The rearrangement links TRBV7-2 to TRBJ1-1; 7 nucleotides line up with TRBD1. Per germline, CDR1 SGHTA and CDR2 FQGNSA. The CDR3 consists of 19 residues. J gave up 5 bases and V 5 bases, and 23 bases lay outside the gene matches. CDR3 protein: CASSPLRDSEPRSWTEAFF. DNA for the CDR3: TGTGCCAGCAGCCCACTCCGGGACAGTGAACCCCGGTCGTGGACTGAAGCTTTCTTT. Using reference TRBV7-2 and TRBJ1-1 for the parts outside the CDR3, the full variable domain is GAGVSQSPSNKVTEKGKDVELRCDPISGHTALYWYRQSLGQGLEFLIYFQGNSAPDKSGLPSDRFSAERTGGSVSTLTIQRTQQEDSAVYLCASSPLRDSEPRSWTEAFFGQGTRLTVV.

The rearrangement links TRBV6-2 or TRBV6-3 to TRBJ2-1; 8 nucleotides match TRBD1. Germline V gene data show CDR1 as MNHEY and CDR2 as SVGEGT. V gave up 0 bases and J gave up 4 bases; unmatched junction bases: 2. The CDR3 loop spans 15 amino acids. CDR3 sequence: CASSYSGTGYNEQFF. The CDR3 DNA sequence: TGTGCCAGCAGTTACTCAGGGACAGGTTACAATGAGCAGTTCTTC.

J is TRBJ2-5 and V is TRBV6-5; the match to TRBD1 covers 7 bases. This CDR3 has 15 amino acids. The J segment lost 5 bases and the V segment lost 6 bases, leaving 12 bases of the junction unmatched. Germline V gene sequence: CDR1 MNHEY, CDR2 SVGAGI. CDR3 sequence: CASSRTKQTGETQYF. DNA of the CDR3: TGTGCCAGCAGCCGGACCAAACAGACAGGGGAGACCCAGTACTTC.

This chain links TRBV5-1 with TRBJ2-7, with D tentatively TRBD1 (6 bases). This CDR3 has 15 amino acids. Trimming left V 0 bases short and J 7 bases short, with 17 bases between. Germline V CDR1 and CDR2: SGHRS, YFSETQ. The CDR3 is CASSLDGTYTMEQYF. Written as DNA, the CDR3 is TGCGCCAGCAGCTTGGATGGGACATACACGATGGAGCAGTACTTC.